The rows below give T cell receptor beta chains drawn from one sample of a study of blood T cell repertoires in COVID-19. TCRdb keeps only in-frame clones here, not all; method: immunoSEQ multiplex PCR. The sample includes 60,000 or so clones, more than 75% of them seen just once. The specimen was peripheral blood. These receptors all come from a human donor in a cohort sampled during active COVID-19. The CDR3 runs from the conserved cysteine through the conserved F or W. The D gene is left open where the match is weak. Clone size appears in some rows only: once, few, many, or a class for an expanded clone.

D	V	size	J	CDR3	DNA
TRBD2	TRBV7-6	NA	TRBJ2-1	CASSFKTGGPRNEQFF	TGTGCCAGCAGCTTTAAGACGGGAGGGCCCCGGAATGAGCAGTTCTTC
TRBD2	TRBV7-2	NA	TRBJ2-7	CASSPYRGTSNSEQYF	TGTGCCAGCAGCCCCTACCGCGGGACTAGTAATTCCGAGCAGTACTTC
NA	TRBV6-5	NA	TRBJ2-5	CASSNQGSSGETQYF	TGTGCCAGCAGCAATCAGGGGTCTAGCGGAGAGACCCAGTACTTC
TRBD1	TRBV5-1	NA	TRBJ2-2	CASSPGQGGIGELFF	TGCGCCAGCAGCCCAGGACAGGGGGGAATCGGGGAGCTGTTTTTT
TRBD1	TRBV28	NA	TRBJ1-5	CASSHRGRGGVGNQPQHF	TGTGCCAGCTCTCACAGGGGGCGAGGTGGGGTGGGCAATCAGCCCCAGCATTTT
NA	TRBV6-2/TRBV6-3	NA	TRBJ2-5	CASSYMTKETQYF	TGTGCCAGCAGTTACATGACTAAAGAGACCCAGTACTTC
TRBD1	TRBV6-4	NA	TRBJ2-2	CASSVSTGGTGELFF	TGTGCCAGCAGTGTATCGACAGGGGGCACCGGGGAGCTGTTTTTT
TRBD1	TRBV9	NA	TRBJ2-3	CASSADTGATDTQYF	TGTGCCAGCAGCGCCGATACAGGGGCCACAGATACGCAGTATTTT
TRBD1	TRBV27	NA	TRBJ2-7	CASSSTYRGAQYF	TGTGCCAGCAGTTCGACGTACAGGGGAGCGCAGTACTTC
TRBD1	TRBV19	few	TRBJ1-5	CASSIRTGRYNQPQHF	TGTGCCAGTAGTATTCGGACAGGGAGGTACAATCAGCCCCAGCATTTT
NA	TRBV5-1	NA	TRBJ1-5	CASSGSGVGSNQPQHF	TGCGCCAGCAGCGGATCAGGGGTCGGAAGCAATCAGCCCCAGCATTTT
TRBD1	TRBV28	NA	TRBJ1-5	CASRPSGQVDYSNQPQHF	TGTGCCAGCAGACCATCGGGACAGGTTGATTATAGCAATCAGCCCCAGCATTTT
TRBD1	TRBV13	NA	TRBJ2-3	CASSSRQGADTQYF	TGTGCCAGCAGCTCCCGACAGGGGGCAGATACGCAGTATTTT
TRBD1	TRBV6-2/TRBV6-3	NA	TRBJ2-7	CASSLSGTGWYEQYF	TGTGCCAGCAGTTTATCCGGGACAGGGTGGTACGAGCAGTACTTC
TRBD2	TRBV28	NA	TRBJ2-7	CASSLGLAGRSQYF	TGTGCCAGCAGTTTAGGGCTAGCGGGCAGGTCACAGTACTTC
TRBD1	TRBV28	NA	TRBJ1-2	CASSLPRRQGNAYGYTF	TGTGCCAGCAGCTTACCCCGTCGACAGGGGAACGCCTATGGCTACACCTTC
NA	TRBV7-9	once	TRBJ1-2	CASSLGQGQGYGYTF	TGTGCCAGCAGCTTAGGTCAGGGGCAGGGCTATGGCTACACCTTC
TRBD2	TRBV24-1	NA	TRBJ2-3	CATSEPLAGEADTQYF	TGTGCCACCAGTGAACCTCTAGCGGGAGAAGCAGATACGCAGTATTTT
NA	TRBV28	NA	TRBJ1-1	CASSPNRRMNTEAFF	TGTGCCAGCAGTCCAAACAGGCGAATGAACACTGAAGCTTTCTTT
NA	TRBV5-1	NA	TRBJ2-3	CASSLGADHLTDTQYF	TGCGCCAGCAGCTTAGGTGCGGATCACCTCACAGATACGCAGTATTTT
NA	TRBV7-2	NA	TRBJ1-2	CASSLASSGLNYGYTF	TGTGCCAGCAGCTTAGCTTCATCGGGTCTTAACTATGGCTACACCTTC
TRBD2	TRBV11-3	NA	TRBJ2-1	CASSYVLAGNNEQFF	TGTGCCAGCAGCTACGTACTAGCGGGTAACAATGAGCAGTTCTTC
TRBD1	TRBV7-6	NA	TRBJ2-7	CASSQETGKRYEQYF	TGTGCCAGCAGTCAGGAGACAGGGAAACGCTACGAGCAGTACTTC
NA	TRBV19	NA	TRBJ2-2	CASSIKRQSSELFF	TGTGCCAGTAGTATAAAGCGACAGTCCTCGGAGCTGTTTTTT
TRBD2	TRBV29-1	NA	TRBJ2-5	CSVDSGAKTQYF	TGCAGCGTCGATAGCGGGGCGAAGACCCAGTACTTC
TRBD2	TRBV7-3	NA	TRBJ2-7	CASSVVAGSYEQYF	TGTGCCAGCAGCGTAGTAGCGGGGAGCTACGAGCAGTACTTC
TRBD2	TRBV11-2	NA	TRBJ2-2	CASSPLTSGNPYTGELFF	TGTGCCAGCAGCCCCTTGACTAGCGGGAACCCCTACACCGGGGAGCTGTTTTTT
NA	TRBV4-3	NA	TRBJ1-2	CASSQDRPGTNYGYTF	TGCGCCAGCAGCCAAGATCGGCCAGGGACTAACTATGGCTACACCTTC
TRBD2	TRBV3-1/TRBV3-2	NA	TRBJ2-1	CASSLLAGGLFF	TGTGCCAGCAGTCTACTAGCGGGAGGGCTGTTCTTC
NA	TRBV5-6	NA	TRBJ2-5	CASSLAGTQQETQYF	TGTGCCAGCAGCTTGGCTGGGACACAACAAGAGACCCAGTACTTC
TRBD2	TRBV4-3	NA	TRBJ2-1	CASSQAAYGGNEQFF	TGCGCCAGCAGCCAAGCGGCGTACGGGGGGAATGAGCAGTTCTTC
TRBD1	TRBV11-3	NA	TRBJ2-1	CASSRGQGWSYNEQFF	TGTGCCAGCAGCAGAGGACAGGGGTGGTCCTACAATGAGCAGTTCTTC
NA	TRBV7-3	NA	TRBJ2-6	CASSFQQGNGANVLTF	TGTGCCAGCAGCTTCCAACAGGGAAATGGGGCCAACGTCCTGACTTTC
NA	TRBV24-1	NA	TRBJ2-1	CATRRNQGGNEQFF	TGTGCCACCAGACGAAACCAGGGGGGCAATGAGCAGTTCTTC
TRBD1	TRBV28	NA	TRBJ1-2	CASSSTPGQGYHGYTF	TGTGCCAGCAGTAGTACCCCGGGACAGGGGTATCATGGCTACACCTTC
NA	TRBV5-4	NA	TRBJ2-3	CASSLRRGTENTDTQYF	TGTGCCAGCAGCTTGCGCAGGGGGACTGAAAACACAGATACGCAGTATTTT
TRBD2	TRBV9	NA	TRBJ2-7	CASSSGLAGGGEQYF	TGTGCCAGCAGCTCAGGACTAGCGGGAGGCGGTGAGCAGTACTTC
TRBD1	TRBV7-6	once	TRBJ2-2	CASSSRQGAGGELFF	TGTGCCAGCAGCTCCCGACAGGGGGCCGGCGGGGAGCTGTTTTTT
NA	TRBV23-1	NA	TRBJ2-7	CASRMSSYEQYF	TGCGCCAGCAGGATGAGCTCCTACGAGCAGTACTTC
NA	TRBV6-5	NA	TRBJ2-1	CASSRPGTNEQFF	TGTGCCAGCAGTAGACCCGGGACTAATGAGCAGTTCTTC
NA	TRBV15	NA	TRBJ2-1	CATSIKRVTYNEQFF	TGTGCCACCAGCATTAAGAGGGTCACCTACAATGAGCAGTTCTTC
NA	TRBV10-3	NA	TRBJ2-3	CAISESTDTQYF	TGTGCCATCAGTGAATCGACAGATACGCAGTATTTT
NA	TRBV11-2	NA	TRBJ2-7	CASSSWAYEQYF	TGTGCCAGTAGCTCCTGGGCGTACGAGCAGTACTTC
NA	TRBV3-1/TRBV3-2	NA	TRBJ2-1	CASSQDRARAAGGEQFF	TGTGCCAGCAGCCAAGACCGGGCAAGGGCGGCCGGAGGTGAGCAGTTCTTC
TRBD1	TRBV3-1/TRBV3-2	once	TRBJ1-2	CASSPGQGANPYGYTF	TGTGCCAGCAGCCCGGGACAGGGGGCGAATCCCTATGGCTACACCTTC
NA	TRBV28	NA	TRBJ1-5	CATTEKSTYSNQPQHF	TGTGCGACCACAGAAAAGAGTACGTATAGCAATCAGCCCCAGCATTTT
NA	TRBV13	NA	TRBJ2-7	CASSLDGTFEQYF	TGTGCCAGCAGCTTAGACGGGACTTTCGAGCAGTACTTC
NA	TRBV5-5	NA	TRBJ2-7	CASSFGLPYEQYF	TGTGCCAGCAGCTTCGGGTTGCCCTACGAGCAGTACTTC
NA	TRBV5-5	NA	TRBJ2-5	CASRPSLAGRGETQYF	TGTGCCAGCAGGCCGTCCTTGGCAGGGCGGGGAGAGACCCAGTACTTC
NA	TRBV4-3	once	TRBJ1-6	CASSHDQGIGSPLHF	TGCGCCAGCAGCCACGATCAGGGAATCGGGTCACCCCTCCACTTT